This TCR beta chain was obtained from a study of blood T cells in healthy people across ages. Points from the study as a whole: Long-lived donors exceeded aged donors in naive CD4+ cells and diversity. Per million T cells, the diversity of TCR beta decreased roughly linearly as age advanced.

Then a second PCR, running roughly 6 to 11 cycles, was carried out with a sample-barcoded 5' primer and a J-beta primer mix. The template-switch adaptor was a 5' adaptor with 12 random nucleotides. It tagged each cDNA molecule. Using its own MiXCR run on the 5' RACE reads, TCRdb lists one record per CDR3 protein. The repertoire includes nearly 1 million distinct CDR3 sequences, 51% of them detected once, and over 20% sits in the top ten. The germline V and J ends were trimmed by 1 base and 4 bases, with 16 bases remaining between them. From germline, CDR1 is DFQATT and CDR2 SNEGSKA (reference sequence). This CDR3 comprises 15 residues. Each sample used at least 7 million PBMCs. With respect to this clonotype: Its antigen is currently unknown.

This chain connects TRBV20-1 to TRBJ2-5; D is ambiguous. The source is a woman between 55 and 75 years old in good health. The sequencing input was blood. The CDR3 DNA reads TGCAGTGCTAGAGCCTTTTCAGGTTGGGTAGAGACCCAGTACTTC. Translated: CSARAFSGWVETQYF.